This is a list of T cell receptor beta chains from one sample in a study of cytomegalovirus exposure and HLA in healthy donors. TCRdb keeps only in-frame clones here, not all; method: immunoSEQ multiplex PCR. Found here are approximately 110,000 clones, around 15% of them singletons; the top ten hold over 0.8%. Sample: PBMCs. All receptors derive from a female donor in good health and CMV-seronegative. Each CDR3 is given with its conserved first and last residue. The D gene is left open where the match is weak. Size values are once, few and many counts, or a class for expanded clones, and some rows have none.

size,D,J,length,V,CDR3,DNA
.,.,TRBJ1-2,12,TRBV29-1,CSVRRGLYGYTF,TGCAGCGTTCGCAGGGGCCTCTATGGCTACACCTTC
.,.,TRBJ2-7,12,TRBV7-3,CASSFPGNEQYF,TGTGCCAGCAGCTTCCCCGGGAACGAGCAGTACTTC
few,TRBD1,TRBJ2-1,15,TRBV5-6,CASSPQGSSYNEQFF,TGTGCCAGCAGCCCACAGGGGAGCTCCTACAATGAGCAGTTCTTC
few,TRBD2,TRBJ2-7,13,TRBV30,CAWTGGLASAQYF,TGTGCCTGGACAGGGGGACTAGCTTCTGCGCAGTACTTC
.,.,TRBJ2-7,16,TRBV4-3,CASSPTFVGGGYEQYF,TGCGCCAGCAGCCCTACGTTTGTGGGAGGGGGTTACGAGCAGTACTTC
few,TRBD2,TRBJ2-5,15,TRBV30,CAWSEGLPYQETQYF,TGTGCCTGGAGCGAGGGACTACCGTACCAAGAGACCCAGTACTTC
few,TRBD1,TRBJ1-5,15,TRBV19,CASSIGTVINQPQHF,TGTGCCAGTAGTATTGGGACAGTAATCAATCAGCCCCAGCATTTT
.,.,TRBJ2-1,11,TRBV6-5,CASRQYNEQFF,TGTGCCAGCAGACAATACAATGAGCAGTTCTTC
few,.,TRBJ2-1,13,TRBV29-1,CSVVSAVYNEQFF,TGCAGCGTTGTTTCAGCGGTCTACAATGAGCAGTTCTTC
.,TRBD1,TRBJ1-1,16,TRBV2,CASSELVGTGGTEAFF,TGTGCCAGCAGTGAACTCGTCGGGACAGGAGGCACTGAAGCTTTCTTT
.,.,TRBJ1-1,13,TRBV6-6,CATVQVLNTEAFF,TGTGCCACCGTACAGGTATTGAACACTGAAGCTTTCTTT
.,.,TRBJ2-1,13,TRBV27,CASNLLSGGEQFF,TGTGCCAGCAACCTACTATCCGGTGGAGAGCAGTTCTTC
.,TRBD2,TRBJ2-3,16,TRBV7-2,CASSLPFEGGADTQYF,TGTGCCAGCAGCTTACCGTTCGAGGGAGGGGCAGATACGCAGTATTTT
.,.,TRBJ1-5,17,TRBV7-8,CASSLNEYGTSNQPQHF,TGTGCCAGCAGCTTAAACGAGTATGGGACATCCAATCAGCCCCAGCATTTT
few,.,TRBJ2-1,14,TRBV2,CASSEGQGYNEQFF,TGTGCCAGCAGTGAAGGGCAGGGATACAATGAGCAGTTCTTC
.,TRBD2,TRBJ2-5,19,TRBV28,CASSLWSGGERWYQETQYF,TGTGCCAGCAGTTTATGGAGCGGGGGAGAGAGATGGTACCAAGAGACCCAGTACTTC
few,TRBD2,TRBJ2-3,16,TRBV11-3,CASSRGTSGRTDTQYF,TGTGCCAGCAGCCGAGGGACTAGCGGGAGGACAGATACGCAGTATTTT
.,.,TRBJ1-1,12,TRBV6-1,CASKTANTEAFF,TGTGCCAGCAAGACAGCGAACACTGAAGCTTTCTTT
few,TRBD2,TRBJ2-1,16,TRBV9,CASSSRTSGVNNEQFF,TGTGCCAGCAGCTCCAGGACTAGCGGAGTTAACAATGAGCAGTTCTTC
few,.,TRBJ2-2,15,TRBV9,CASSVSGANTGELFF,TGTGCCAGCAGTGTTAGCGGAGCGAACACCGGGGAGCTGTTTTTT
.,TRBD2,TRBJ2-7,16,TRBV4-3,CASSQENSGDNYEQYF,TGCGCCAGCAGCCAAGAGAATAGCGGGGATAATTACGAGCAGTACTTC
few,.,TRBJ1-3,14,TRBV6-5,CASSSGHSGNTIYF,TGTGCCAGCAGTTCCGGACACTCTGGAAACACCATATATTTT
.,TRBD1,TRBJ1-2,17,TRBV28,CASSPGPGQGHIYGYTF,TGTGCCAGCAGTCCTGGTCCGGGACAGGGGCATATCTATGGCTACACCTTC
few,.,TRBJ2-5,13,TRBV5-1,CASSHNREETQYF,TGCGCCAGCAGCCACAACAGGGAAGAGACCCAGTACTTC
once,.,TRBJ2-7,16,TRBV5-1,CASSLPPLEYSYEQYF,TGCGCCAGCAGCTTGCCCCCCTTAGAATACTCCTACGAGCAGTACTTC
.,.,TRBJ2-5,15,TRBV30,CAWSVGDRDWETQYF,TGTGCCTGGAGTGTGGGAGACAGGGACTGGGAGACCCAGTACTTC
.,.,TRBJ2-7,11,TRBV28,CASSLSVEQYF,TGTGCCAGCAGTTTATCGGTCGAGCAGTACTTC
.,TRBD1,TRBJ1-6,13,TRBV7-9,CASSLDRNSPLHF,TGTGCCAGCAGCTTGGACAGGAATTCACCCCTCCACTTT
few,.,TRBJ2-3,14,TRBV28,CASSSDISTDTQYF,TGTGCCAGCAGTTCGGACATTAGCACAGATACGCAGTATTTT
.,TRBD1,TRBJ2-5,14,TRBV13,CASSLRTGEETQYF,TGTGCCAGCAGCCTAAGGACAGGGGAAGAGACCCAGTACTTC
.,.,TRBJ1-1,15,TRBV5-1,CASRQGNSMNTEAFF,TGCGCCAGCCGCCAGGGTAATTCAATGAACACTGAAGCTTTCTTT
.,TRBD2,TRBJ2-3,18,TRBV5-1,CARGGFKGRARGTDTQYF,TGCGCCAGGGGAGGGTTTAAAGGTAGGGCCAGGGGCACAGATACGCAGTATTTT
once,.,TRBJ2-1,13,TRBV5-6,CASGTGAYNEQFF,TGTGCCAGCGGCACCGGAGCCTACAATGAGCAGTTCTTC
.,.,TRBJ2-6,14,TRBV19,CASSTISGANVLTF,TGTGCCAGTAGCACAATCTCTGGGGCCAACGTCCTGACTTTC
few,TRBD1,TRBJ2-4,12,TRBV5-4,CASSEDREIQYF,TGTGCCAGCAGCGAGGACAGGGAGATTCAGTACTTC
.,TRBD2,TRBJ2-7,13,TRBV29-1,CSVRTSGDYEQYF,TGCAGCGTTCGAACTAGCGGGGACTACGAGCAGTACTTC
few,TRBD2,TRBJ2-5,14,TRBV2,CASSEALAGAPQYF,TGTGCCAGCAGTGAAGCCCTAGCGGGGGCGCCCCAGTACTTC
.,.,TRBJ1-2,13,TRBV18,CASSPEGSLGYTF,TGTGCCAGCTCACCAGAGGGCAGTCTTGGCTACACCTTC
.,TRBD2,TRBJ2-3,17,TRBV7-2,CASSLGYGGARTDTQYF,TGTGCCAGCAGCTTAGGGTACGGGGGGGCCCGCACAGATACGCAGTATTTT
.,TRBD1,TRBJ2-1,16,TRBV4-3,CASSQEDRQGFNEQFF,TGCGCCAGCAGCCAAGAGGACCGACAGGGGTTCAATGAGCAGTTCTTC
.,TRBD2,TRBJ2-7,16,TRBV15,CATSRKTSGGGYEQYF,TGTGCCACCAGCAGAAAGACTAGCGGGGGTGGGTACGAGCAGTACTTC
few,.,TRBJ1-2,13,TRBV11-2,CASSTRVGYGYTF,TGTGCCAGCAGTACGAGGGTGGGCTATGGCTACACCTTC
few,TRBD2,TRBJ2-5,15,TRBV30,CAWERLAGIQETQYF,TGTGCCTGGGAAAGACTAGCGGGAATTCAAGAGACCCAGTACTTC